This T cell receptor (beta chain) was obtained from a study of early T cells in non-severe SARS-CoV-2 infection. Overall study context: From unsorted whole blood, bulk RNA was sequenced, and the chains remained unpaired.

Germline CDR1 and CDR2: MRHNA and SNTAGT. V was clipped by 0 bases and J by 2 bases, with 8 bases between them. This CDR3 has 16 amino acids. As for this clonotype: What it binds is unknown.

Researchers tagged individual cDNA molecules with unique molecular identifiers. Each CDR3 protein is one row after TCRdb ran MiXCR on the 5' RACE reads. The sample has about 80,000 distinct CDR3 sequences; 5.5% to 7.5% are singletons. Whole-study results and caveats: Comparison of clonotypes with VDJdb favored anti-spike CD8 responses while missing private and CD4 specificities.

This clonotype was obtained from an adult who was a healthcare worker with PCR-confirmed SARS-CoV-2 infection or an uninfected control (not recorded which). The chain employs TRBV6-4 and TRBJ2-6, with D tentatively TRBD1 (6 bases). The sequenced material came from whole blood. In DNA, the CDR3 is TGTGCCAGCAGTGACTCGAACAGGGCTGGGGCCAACGTCCTGACTTTC. It yields the protein CASSDSNRAGANVLTF.